The 10 T cell receptor beta chains below all came from one sample that was sequenced in a study of regulatory T cells in long-lasting Graves disease. CDR3-region Arm-PCR and iRepertoire HTBI primers produced the TCR beta libraries. TCRdb processed the multiplex PCR reads anew with MiXCR; each CDR3 protein has one entry. This table holds 450,000 to 650,000 distinct CDR3 sequences, roughly 15% found once. As to time point: newly diagnosed GD, antithyroid drugs for less than 3 months. The authors made the TCR library using RNA they extracted from PBMCs. The sample was also reused in another study, on T cells in Graves' hyperthyroidism and ophthalmopathy.

The input for sequencing was peripheral blood mononuclear cells (PBMCs), taken at new diagnosis, from a patient treated with antithyroid drugs. The source of these receptors is a woman aged 40-60 years with Graves disease.

This clonotype was observed a handful of times. Germline and junction disagree at one end, which may indicate a read error. This chain uses TRBV5-1 with TRBJ2-1, with D uncertain. This CDR3 has 13 residues. Per the germline V gene, CDR1 is SGHRS and CDR2 is YFSETQ. The CDR3 DNA reads as TGCGCCAGCGGACCCGCCTCCCACAATGAGCAGTTCTTC. Residues: CASGPASHNEQFF.

V usage is TRBV4-1 and J usage is TRBJ1-5; D unresolved. Germline lookup yields CDR1 MGHRA and CDR2 YSYEKL. V shed 0 bases and J shed 5 bases, with 5 bases lying between them. The length of the CDR3 is 13 residues. The CDR3: CASSQDQDQPQHF. For the CDR3, the DNA is TGCGCCAGCAGCCAAGATCAGGATCAGCCCCAGCATTTT.

This clonotype was seen repeatedly, ten times or more. The chain recombines TRBV5-5 with TRBJ1-5, with 7 bases that match TRBD1. The CDR3 sequence is 15 residues long. Looked up from germline, CDR1 is SGHKS and CDR2 is YYEKEE (reference sequence). J was trimmed by 3 bases and V by 4 bases; bases with no gene match: 7. In nucleotides, the CDR3 is TGTGCCAGCAGCCCGGGGGACAGTTACAATCAGCCCCAGCATTTT. Translated, it gives CASSPGDSYNQPQHF.

V and J are TRBV9 and TRBJ2-1; 9 bases map to TRBD2. V shed 4 bases, J shed 3 bases, and the junction held 11 bases outside the gene matches. The CDR3 runs to 17 residues. Germline V gene lookup returns CDR1 SGDLS and CDR2 YYNGEE. CDR3 DNA: TGTGCCAGCAGCTCTCGCATTAGCGGGGGTCTCTACAATGAGCAGTTCTTC. Amino acids: CASSSRISGGLYNEQFF.

Concerning this clonotype itself: It may be a read error: a sequence one base away is much more abundant. The chain employs TRBV6-2 or TRBV6-3 and TRBJ1-1, with D maybe TRBD1 (5 bases). CDR3 length: 16 residues. The germline CDR1 and CDR2 sequences are MNHEY and SVGEGT. Trimming took 0 bases from V and 3 from J, leaving 14 bases between them. CDR3 bases: TGTGCCAGCAGTTACTCGACCGGGGGTTTGGACACTGAAGCTTTCTTT. Its translation is CASSYSTGGLDTEAFF.

This clonotype has just a few counts. The J gene is TRBJ1-4, the V gene TRBV6-1; D gene unclear. Trimming stripped 8 bases from V and 8 bases from J, with 9 bases between. Looked up from germline, CDR1 is MNHNS and CDR2 is SASEGT. This CDR3 is 11 amino acids long. The CDR3 reads CASFQEEKLFF. CDR3 sequence (DNA): TGTGCCAGCTTCCAAGAGGAAAAACTGTTTTTT.

This clonotype was seen many times. The chain employs TRBV11-2 and TRBJ2-7; no clear D. This CDR3 comprises 14 residues. V lost 4 bases, J lost 6 bases, and 16 bases lay in between. From germline, CDR1 is SGHAT and CDR2 FQNNGV. This chain's CDR3 is CASSSPVVFVEQYF. The CDR3 region has the DNA TGTGCCAGCAGCTCTCCCGTGGTGTTTGTCGAGCAGTACTTC.

This clonotype was seen only a few times. V is TRBV12-3 or TRBV12-4 and J is TRBJ1-3; D gene unclear. Trimming cost V 11 bases and J 0 bases, with 8 bases left between them. This CDR3 comprises 12 residues. As DNA, the CDR3 is TGTGCCCCCGGGCCCTCTGGAAACACCATATATTTT. Its translation is CAPGPSGNTIYF.

This clonotype was picked up many times. This sequence joins TRBV11-3 and TRBJ2-1, with 7 nucleotides matching TRBD2. This CDR3 is built from 12 residues. Germline trimming cut 2 bases from V and 8 bases from J; bases unmatched to any gene: 0. Germline V gene data show CDR1 as SGHNT and CDR2 as YENEEA. The DNA for the CDR3 is TGTGCCAGCAGCTTAACTAGCGATGAGCAGTTCTTC. Translation: CASSLTSDEQFF.

This clonotype was picked up many times. The V gene is TRBV20-1, the J gene TRBJ1-1; D is ambiguous. This CDR3 is 12 amino acids long. Germline-derived CDR1 and CDR2 are DFQATT and SNEGSKA (reference sequence). The V gene lost 5 bases and the J gene lost 1 base, with 8 bases spanning the gap. The CDR3 region has the DNA TGCAGTGCTCTTGGACCGAACACTGAAGCTTTCTTT. Its translation is CSALGPNTEAFF.